This is a list of T cell receptor beta chains from one sample in a study of blood T cell repertoires in COVID-19. Only in-frame clones appear in the TCRdb table, and some are missing; sequencing was by immunoSEQ multiplex PCR. The sample lists 250,000 to 300,000 clones, around nine tenths occurring once. The sequencing input was peripheral blood. The receptors here all came from a woman in her twenties or thirties with COVID-19, enrolled during active disease. Each CDR3 is given with its conserved first and last residue. D genes are given only for firm matches. Clone size, where shown, is once, few, many, or a class for clones that have expanded.

J: TRBJ2-1
size: -
V: TRBV20-1
D: TRBD2
CDR3: CSASGTTTNNEQFF
DNA: TGCAGTGCTAGTGGGACTACCACCAACAATGAGCAGTTCTTC

J: TRBJ1-5
size: -
V: TRBV7-8
D: -
CDR3: CASSSRRTTLTDNQPQHF
DNA: TGTGCCAGCAGCTCCCGCCGGACAACTTTAACGGACAATCAGCCCCAGCATTTT

J: TRBJ1-2
size: -
V: TRBV5-5
D: -
CDR3: CASSSGGGHGYTF
DNA: TGTGCCAGCAGCTCTGGTGGGGGCCATGGCTACACCTTC

J: TRBJ2-1
size: few
V: TRBV6-5
D: -
CDR3: CASSHSRRDEQFF
DNA: TGTGCCAGCAGTCATTCGCGGCGGGATGAGCAGTTCTTC

J: TRBJ2-3
size: -
V: TRBV11-2
D: TRBD1
CDR3: CASSRRTGVTDTQYF
DNA: TGTGCCAGCAGCCGCCGGACAGGGGTCACAGATACGCAGTATTTT

J: TRBJ2-2
size: -
V: TRBV6-5
D: -
CDR3: CASSRRDDTGELFF
DNA: TGTGCCAGCTCTAGGCGGGATGACACCGGGGAGCTGTTTTTT

J: TRBJ1-1
size: -
V: TRBV5-1
D: -
CDR3: CASRGDTLNTEAFF
DNA: TGCGCCAGCAGGGGGGACACCCTGAACACTGAAGCTTTCTTT

J: TRBJ1-1
size: -
V: TRBV11-2
D: -
CDR3: CASSLGGRVADTEAFF
DNA: TGTGCCAGCAGCTTAGGGGGCAGGGTAGCGGACACTGAAGCTTTCTTT

J: TRBJ1-3
size: -
V: TRBV2
D: -
CDR3: CASRADGGSGNTIYF
DNA: TGTGCCAGCAGGGCCGACGGCGGCTCTGGAAACACCATATATTTT

J: TRBJ2-1
size: -
V: TRBV7-8
D: -
CDR3: CASRPTSLAYNEQFF
DNA: TGTGCCAGCAGGCCGACTTCTTTAGCCTACAATGAGCAGTTCTTC

J: TRBJ2-3
size: -
V: TRBV27
D: TRBD2
CDR3: CASSLPGLAGVDTQYF
DNA: TGTGCCAGCAGTCTCCCGGGACTAGCGGGAGTAGATACGCAGTATTTT

J: TRBJ1-6
size: -
V: TRBV9
D: TRBD1
CDR3: CASSVRQGAGSPLHF
DNA: TGTGCCAGCAGCGTCCGACAGGGGGCAGGATCACCCCTCCACTTT

J: TRBJ1-1
size: -
V: TRBV20-1
D: -
CDR3: CSARMNTEAFF
DNA: TGCAGTGCCAGGATGAACACTGAAGCTTTCTTT

J: TRBJ2-1
size: -
V: TRBV3-1/TRBV3-2
D: -
CDR3: CASSQVLARHEQFF
DNA: TGTGCCAGCAGCCAAGTCCTAGCGCGGCATGAGCAGTTCTTC

J: TRBJ2-5
size: -
V: TRBV5-4
D: -
CDR3: CASSLDRGEHQTQYF
DNA: TGTGCCAGCAGCTTGGACCGGGGTGAGCATCAGACCCAGTACTTC

J: TRBJ2-2
size: -
V: TRBV30
D: TRBD2
CDR3: CAWATSGRATGELFF
DNA: TGTGCCTGGGCCACTAGCGGGAGGGCGACCGGGGAGCTGTTTTTT

J: TRBJ1-3
size: -
V: TRBV29-1
D: -
CDR3: CSVILLSGNTIYF
DNA: TGCAGCGTTATCCTACTCTCTGGAAACACCATATATTTT

J: TRBJ2-1
size: -
V: TRBV10-3
D: -
CDR3: CAISGSASYEQFF
DNA: TGTGCCATCAGTGGTTCAGCGAGCTATGAGCAGTTCTTC

J: TRBJ1-3
size: -
V: TRBV28
D: -
CDR3: CASSPIPGNTIYF
DNA: TGTGCCAGCAGTCCTATACCAGGAAACACCATATATTTT

J: TRBJ1-1
size: -
V: TRBV7-3
D: -
CDR3: CASSRGLNTEAFF
DNA: TGTGCCAGCAGCCGCGGGTTGAACACTGAAGCTTTCTTT

J: TRBJ1-2
size: -
V: TRBV27
D: -
CDR3: CASSPPGYGYTF
DNA: TGTGCCAGCAGCCCGCCCGGCTATGGCTACACCTTC

J: TRBJ2-4
size: -
V: TRBV27
D: -
CDR3: CASSTSRVAKNIQYF
DNA: TGTGCCAGCAGTACCTCCCGGGTTGCCAAAAACATTCAGTACTTC

J: TRBJ2-1
size: few
V: TRBV19
D: -
CDR3: CASERECNEQFF
DNA: TGTGCCAGTGAAAGGGAGTGCAATGAGCAGTTCTTC

J: TRBJ1-2
size: -
V: TRBV5-8
D: TRBD1
CDR3: CASSLVRQTGSYGYTF
DNA: TGTGCCAGCAGCTTGGTACGACAGACAGGGAGCTATGGCTACACCTTC

J: TRBJ2-2
size: -
V: TRBV30
D: TRBD1
CDR3: CAWSTGGTGELFF
DNA: TGTGCCTGGTCCACAGGGGGCACCGGGGAGCTGTTTTTT

J: TRBJ2-7
size: -
V: TRBV28
D: -
CDR3: CASSFPNYEQYF
DNA: TGTGCCAGCAGTTTCCCCAACTACGAGCAGTACTTC

J: TRBJ2-1
size: -
V: TRBV7-3
D: TRBD2
CDR3: CASSLYGGRVYNEQFF
DNA: TGTGCCAGCAGCTTATACGGCGGGAGGGTTTACAATGAGCAGTTCTTC

J: TRBJ1-5
size: -
V: TRBV6-1
D: -
CDR3: CASGNREGPNQPQHF
DNA: TGTGCCAGCGGTAACAGGGAGGGCCCCAATCAGCCCCAGCATTTT